This entry lists 7 T cell receptor beta chains sequenced from one sample in a study of T-cell reconstitution after alpha-beta-depleted transplantation in children. TCRbeta library construction was performed incorporating unique molecular identifiers. TCRdb passed the PCR reads through MiXCR, listing each CDR3 protein once. Of a few hundred thousand distinct CDR3 sequences listed, about 8.8% are singletons. Sequenced material: PBMCs from the stem cell graft donor, taken from the stem cell graft. The origin of the receptors is a human donor who donated a stem cell graft to a child with SCID.

This clonotype was recorded a few times. V is TRBV29-1 and J is TRBJ2-5, with 8 bases fitting TRBD2. The CDR3 is 20 amino acids. Germline CDR1 reads SQVTM; CDR2 reads ANQGSEA. The V gene end was trimmed by 8 bases and the J gene end by 7 bases; junction bases not matched to a gene: 33. The CDR3, as DNA: TGCAGCTGCCCAGCGGGGGAGGCTGGTAGGGGTTCGGCAGGTGGTGCGACCCAGTACTTC. Amino acids: CSCPAGEAGRGSAGGATQYF.

This chain joins TRBV12-3 or TRBV12-4 and TRBJ2-6, with D possibly being TRBD1 (6 bases). Between the trimmed V and J ends, which lost 5 bases and 5 bases, there was a span of 13 bases. The CDR3 extends over 15 amino acids. CDR3 in amino acids: CASSPQGSWANVLTF. The CDR3 region has the DNA TGTGCCAGCAGTCCACAGGGATCTTGGGCCAACGTCCTGACTTTC.

This clonotype was seen ten or more times. In nucleotides, the CDR3 is TGTGCCACCAGCAGAGGCTGGCGGGCCTCCTACAATGAGCAGTTCTTC. Translating it yields CATSRGWRASYNEQFF. This sequence joins TRBV15 and TRBJ2-1, with a possible D match to TRBD2 (5 bases). Germline CDR1 LNHNV, CDR2 YYDKDF (reference sequence). This CDR3 is 16 amino acids long. V dropped 1 base and J dropped 0 bases, with 10 bases sitting between them. The variable domain in full, with the rest retrieved from reference TRBV15 and TRBJ2-1, is DAMVIQNPRYQVTQFGKPVTLSCSQTLNHNVMYWYQQKSSQAPKLLFHYYDKDFNNEADTPDNFQSRRPNTSFCFLDIRSPGLGDTAMYLCATSRGWRASYNEQFFGPGTRLTVL.

This clonotype occurred many times. Written as DNA, the CDR3 is TGTGCCAGCAGCTTAATGGCGGGGAACTACAATGAGCAGTTCTTC. Amino acid sequence: CASSLMAGNYNEQFF. The chain couples TRBV7-3 to TRBJ2-1; TRBD2 is a possible D gene (6 bases). The CDR3 is 15 amino acids. Germline values: CDR1 SGHTA, CDR2 FQGTGA. V shed 1 base and J shed 3 bases, with 10 bases lying between them.

This clonotype came up a few times. The chain couples TRBV5-4 to TRBJ2-3; D tentatively fits TRBD1 or TRBD2 (5 bases each). V lost 4 bases and J lost 0, with 12 bases in between. The CDR3 has 15 residues. Germline CDR1 is SGHNT and CDR2 is YYREEE (reference sequence). The CDR3 DNA is TGTGCCAGCAGCCGGGACCGTTACAGCACAGATACGCAGTATTTT. The encoded protein is CASSRDRYSTDTQYF.

Many counts were recorded for this clonotype. This chain joins TRBV5-1 and TRBJ2-3; perhaps TRBD2 as D (5 bases). Germline lookup yields CDR1 SGHRS and CDR2 YFSETQ. This CDR3 comprises 14 residues. Trimming cost V 6 bases and J 8 bases, with 19 bases left between them. CDR3 in amino acids: CASKEDGGRGTQYF. The DNA for the CDR3 is TGCGCCAGCAAGGAGGACGGTGGTCGCGGTACGCAGTATTTT.

This clonotype has at least ten counts. This chain joins TRBV7-2 and TRBJ1-1, with D possibly matching TRBD1 (5 bases). Per the germline V gene, CDR1 is SGHTA and CDR2 is FQGNSA. CDR3 length: 13 amino acids. Trimming took off 5 bases at V and 8 bases at J, with 15 bases between the two ends. The CDR3 DNA sequence: TGTGCCAGCAGCCCCAGGGCCGCCGGGGAAGCTTTCTTT. This codes for CASSPRAAGEAFF.